Listed here are 12 T cell receptor beta chains from one sample, sequenced in a study of technical replicates of blood from a few donors. Libraries were prepared by immunoSEQ multiplex PCR; TCRdb keeps only in-frame clonotypes and omits some of them. Of about 84,000 clones in the sample, 97% were seen once. The material sequenced was T cells isolated from PBMCs. The receptors shown here come from a human donor in good health.

J is TRBJ1-3 and V is TRBV5-1; D might be TRBD1 (5 bases). The CDR3 runs to 17 residues. V lost 4 bases to trimming and J lost 8 bases, with 25 bases between them. Germline V gene sequence: CDR1 SGHRS, CDR2 YFSETQ. CDR3 residues: CASSRLADSRPGDTIYF. Written as DNA, the CDR3 is TGCGCCAGCAGCCGCCTGGCCGACAGCCGACCTGGGGACACCATATATTTT.

Only one count was recorded for this clone. V gene TRBV27 combines with J gene TRBJ2-3; tentative D call: TRBD2 (6 bases). The CDR3 extends over 16 amino acids. The germline gives CDR1 MNHEY, CDR2 SMNVEV (reference sequence). Trimming removed 5 bases at V and 2 bases at J, with 17 bases between. Written as DNA, the CDR3 is TGTGCCAGCAGTCCGGGACTGACTCGTCCCACAGATACGCAGTATTTT. Amino acids: CASSPGLTRPTDTQYF.

The chain employs TRBV18 and TRBJ1-4, with 11 bases matching TRBD1. The V gene's germline CDR1 is KGHSH and CDR2 LQKENI. The length of the CDR3 is 15 residues. The V and J ends lost 4 bases and 8 bases, in that order; junction bases with no gene match: 6. This chain's CDR3 is CASSLPGTGGEKLFF. CDR3 in DNA: TGTGCCAGCTCACTCCCCGGGACAGGGGGAGAAAAACTGTTTTTT.

The chain uses TRBV6-6 and TRBJ2-2; D is uncertain. Trimming shortened V by 6 bases and J by 0 bases, and 5 bases separated the two germline ends. Germline V gene lookup returns CDR1 MNHNY and CDR2 SVGAGI (reference sequence). The CDR3 has 13 residues. CDR3 sequence: CASSSSNTGELFF. The CDR3 DNA follows: TGTGCCAGCAGCTCCTCGAACACCGGGGAGCTGTTTTTT.

The table lists this clone with a few counts. The chain couples TRBV29-1 to TRBJ2-2; perhaps TRBD2 as D (7 bases). Trimming removed 3 bases at V and 15 bases at J, with 14 bases between. The CDR3 runs to 11 residues. From germline, CDR1 is SQVTM and CDR2 ANQGSEA. The CDR3 DNA follows: TGCAGCGTTGAGCGCGGGGGCAAGGTGTTTTTT. It codes for CSVERGGKVFF.

This chain's CDR3 is CASSPLVYSEAFF. In DNA, the CDR3 is TGTGCCAGCAGTCCCTTAGTTTACTCTGAAGCTTTCTTT. V is TRBV28 and J is TRBJ1-1; D call uncertain. This CDR3 has 13 amino acids. The V end lost 5 bases, the J end lost 6 bases, and 13 bases lay between the germline ends. Germline CDR1 reads MDHEN; CDR2 reads SYDVKM.

In this sample, this clone turned up once. V gene TRBV20-1 combines with J gene TRBJ1-2, with TRBD1 matching 9 bases. CDR3 length equals 11 residues. J lost 12 bases, V lost 4 bases, and 6 bases had no gene match. The germline gives CDR1 DFQATT, CDR2 SNEGSKA (reference sequence). In DNA, the CDR3 is TGCAGTGCTACGGACAGGGGACTAAACACCTTC. Translating it yields CSATDRGLNTF.

The CDR3: CAFPSGTGPYEQYF. The DNA for the CDR3 is TGTGCCTTCCCATCCGGGACAGGCCCCTACGAGCAGTACTTC. The V and J genes are TRBV30 and TRBJ2-7; the match to TRBD1 covers 8 bases. Germline V gene data show CDR1 as GTSNPN and CDR2 as SVGIG (reference sequence). The CDR3 is 14 residues long. V gave up 7 bases and J gave up 2 bases; unmatched junction bases: 10.

V is TRBV4-1 and J is TRBJ2-1; 8 bases align to TRBD1. CDR1 is MGHRA, CDR2 YSYEKL, per germline. V dropped 4 bases and J dropped 6; count of bases not matched to a gene: 14. CDR3 length equals 17 residues. The CDR3 DNA is TGCGCCAGCAGCCCTCGAGTCGACAGGGGTATGGGCAATGAGCAGTTCTTC. Protein product: CASSPRVDRGMGNEQFF.

The CDR3 region has the DNA TGCAGCGTTGGTTCAGGGAAGGAACGCTACGAGCAGTACTTC. Protein product: CSVGSGKERYEQYF. This chain uses TRBV29-1 with TRBJ2-7; tentative D call: TRBD1 (5 bases). The CDR3 has 14 amino acids. CDR1 and CDR2 from the germline V gene are SQVTM and ANQGSEA. Between the trimmed V and J ends, which lost 4 bases and 3 bases, there was a span of 16 bases.

The CDR3 loop is CASSVGGGVYNEQFF. Written as DNA, the CDR3 is TGTGCCAGCAGCGTAGGAGGGGGCGTCTATAATGAGCAGTTCTTC. The chain uses TRBV9 and TRBJ2-1; 7 bases align to TRBD1. CDR3 size: 15 residues. The junction had 7 bases not matched to a gene; V was cut back by 0 bases and J by 7 bases. Germline CDR1 reads SGDLS; CDR2 reads YYNGEE. Full variable domain (remainder filled in from reference TRBV9 and TRBJ2-1): DSGVTQTPKHLITATGQRVTLRCSPRSGDLSVYWYQQSLDQGLQFLIQYYNGEERAKGNILERFSAQQFPDLHSELNLSSLELGDSALYFCASSVGGGVYNEQFFGPGTRLTVL.

This chain joins TRBV7-6 and TRBJ2-7; D not resolved. CDR1 and CDR2 from the germline V gene are SGHVS and FNYEAQ. The V gene lost 5 bases and the J gene lost 0 bases, with 11 bases spanning the gap. CDR3 length: 14 residues. CDR3 sequence reads: CASSRGYRSYEQYF. CDR3 DNA sequence: TGTGCCAGCAGCCGCGGATACCGCTCCTACGAGCAGTACTTC. The variable domain in full, completed from reference TRBV7-6 and TRBJ2-7, reads GAGVSQSPRYKVTKRGQDVALRCDPISGHVSLYWYRQALGQGPEFLTYFNYEAQQDKSGLPNDRFSAERPEGSISTLTIQRTEQRDSAMYRCASSRGYRSYEQYFGPGTRLTVT.